This passage covers 30 T cell receptor beta chains from one sample sequenced in a study of cytomegalovirus exposure and HLA in healthy donors. PCR amplification relied on 60 Vbeta primers (plus 13 Jbeta primers). Only in-frame clones appear in the TCRdb table, and some are missing; sequencing was by immunoSEQ multiplex PCR. The record lists 100,000 to 150,000 clones, of which the ten most abundant hold 1.5% to 2%. Sequenced: PBMCs. The receptors shown here come from a man in his late teens or twenties in good health and CMV-seronegative.

J is TRBJ1-1 and V is TRBV28; tentative D call: TRBD1 (5 bases). Germline V gives CDR1 MDHEN, CDR2 SYDVKM. Between the trimmed V and J ends, which lost 7 bases and 3 bases, there was a span of 15 bases. This CDR3 region has 14 residues. The CDR3 region has the DNA TGTGCCAGCACCCCCGGGGGACTTGACACTGAAGCTTTCTTT. Its translation: CASTPGGLDTEAFF.

The chain employs TRBV9 and TRBJ1-6; the D gene is possibly TRBD1 (5 bases). V dropped 4 bases and J dropped 3 bases, with 14 bases sitting between them. The CDR3 covers 16 residues. Germline V gene lookup returns CDR1 SGDLS and CDR2 YYNGEE. The CDR3, as DNA: TGTGCCAGCAGCCCCCGGGGAGGGGTCTATAATTCACCCCTCCACTTT. This translates into CASSPRGGVYNSPLHF. Complete variable domain (other parts from reference TRBV9 and TRBJ1-6): DSGVTQTPKHLITATGQRVTLRCSPRSGDLSVYWYQQSLDQGLQFLIQYYNGEERAKGNILERFSAQQFPDLHSELNLSSLELGDSALYFCASSPRGGVYNSPLHFGNGTRLTVT.

The genes are TRBV5-1 and TRBJ1-1, with D possibly being TRBD1 (5 bases). The germline V gene encodes CDR1 SGHRS and CDR2 YFSETQ. V lost 2 bases and J 4 bases, leaving 6 bases between the germline ends. The length of the CDR3 is 12 residues. The CDR3 region has the DNA TGCGCCAGCAGCTTCCAGGGCACTGAAGCTTTCTTT. As protein: CASSFQGTEAFF.

V usage is TRBV29-1 and J usage is TRBJ2-7; 10 bases map to TRBD1. Germline lookup yields CDR1 SQVTM and CDR2 ANQGSEA. Unmatched junction bases numbered 11, after V lost 8 bases and J lost 4 bases. CDR3 length: 14 amino acids. The CDR3 here is CSPSRGQGRYEQYF. The CDR3 nucleotides read TGCAGCCCCAGTCGGGGACAGGGGAGGTACGAGCAGTACTTC.

The J gene is TRBJ2-5, the V gene TRBV29-1; D is unclear. Germline CDR1 SQVTM, CDR2 ANQGSEA. V was shortened by 3 bases and J by 2 bases, with 10 bases between the two germline ends. The CDR3 loop spans 13 amino acids. The chain's CDR3 is CSVDGQVQETQYF. The CDR3 DNA follows: TGCAGCGTTGACGGTCAGGTACAAGAGACCCAGTACTTC.

This rearrangement joins TRBV5-5 to TRBJ1-2, with TRBD1 identical over 7 bases. V lost 4 bases, J lost 4 bases, and 13 bases stayed unmatched. Germline loops: CDR1 SGHKS, CDR2 YYEKEE (reference sequence). This CDR3 is built from 16 residues. The CDR3 loop reads CASSPREGAISYGYTF. The CDR3 DNA reads as TGTGCCAGCAGCCCTCGCGAGGGGGCAATCAGCTATGGCTACACCTTC.

The chain links TRBV19 to TRBJ1-4; D is unclear. Trimming took off 5 bases at V and 4 bases at J, with 8 bases between the two ends. Germline values: CDR1 LNHDA, CDR2 SQIVND (reference sequence). The CDR3 runs 13 residues. The CDR3, as DNA: TGTGCCAGTAGTGCCGGGAGTAATGAAAAACTGTTTTTT. It yields the protein CASSAGSNEKLFF.

V gene TRBV4-3 combines with J gene TRBJ1-4; tentatively, D is TRBD1 (6 bases). There are 17 residues in the CDR3. V shed 0 bases and J shed 0 bases, with 11 bases lying between them. Per germline, CDR1 LGHNA and CDR2 YSLEER. CDR3 in amino acids: CASSQDPAGATNEKLFF. CDR3 coding DNA: TGCGCCAGCAGCCAAGACCCCGCAGGGGCAACTAATGAAAAACTGTTTTTT.

The rearrangement joins TRBV6-1 to TRBJ2-7; possible D gene TRBD2, 5 bases. Per the germline V gene, CDR1 is MNHNS and CDR2 is SASEGT. This CDR3 contains 15 residues. The ends were cut back, 2 bases at V and 4 bases at J, with 15 bases in the middle. The CDR3 nucleotides are TGTGCCAGCAGTGAATCTGTCGGGGTGGGTTACGAGCAGTACTTC. This translates into CASSESVGVGYEQYF.

J is TRBJ1-3 and V is TRBV2; 8 bases are shared with TRBD1. CDR3 length equals 14 residues. Germline trimming cut 4 bases from V and 6 bases from J; bases unmatched to any gene: 5. Germline CDR1 is SNHLY and CDR2 is FYNNEI. The CDR3 region has the DNA TGTGCCAGCAGTGGACAGGGGTTAAAAAACACCATATATTTT. Amino acid sequence: CASSGQGLKNTIYF. Complete variable domain (other parts from reference TRBV2 and TRBJ1-3): EPEVTQTPSHQVTQMGQEVILRCVPISNHLYFYWYRQILGQKVEFLVSFYNNEISEKSEIFDDQFSVERPDGSNFTLKIRSTKLEDSAMYFCASSGQGLKNTIYFGEGSWLTVV.

The chain uses TRBV19 and TRBJ1-2; maybe TRBD1 (6 bases). This CDR3 comprises 13 residues. V was clipped by 4 bases and J by 5 bases, with 11 bases between them. The germline gives CDR1 LNHDA, CDR2 SQIVND (reference sequence). The CDR3 here is CASSTRGIYGYTF. For the CDR3, the DNA is TGTGCCAGTAGTACCAGGGGTATTTATGGCTACACCTTC.

The rearrangement links TRBV25-1 to TRBJ2-3; a possible D gene is TRBD1 (5 bases). The length of the CDR3 is 14 residues. Trimming removed 3 bases from V and 7 bases from J, with 14 bases in between. Germline lookup yields CDR1 MGHDK and CDR2 SYGVNS. Written as DNA, the CDR3 is TGTGCCAGCAGTGATATCCAGGGTTCGAATACGCAGTATTTT. Residues: CASSDIQGSNTQYF.

V gene TRBV4-1 combines with J gene TRBJ1-6; D is undetermined. Germline CDR1 and CDR2: MGHRA and YSYEKL. This CDR3 is 17 amino acids long. V gave up 1 base and J gave up 0 bases, with 10 bases separating them. CDR3 loop: CASSQGLTGSYNSPLHF. In nucleotides, the CDR3 is TGCGCCAGCAGCCAAGGATTAACGGGCTCCTATAATTCACCCCTCCACTTT.

This chain connects TRBV28 to TRBJ2-5, with 7 positions matching TRBD1. Losses at the gene ends were 6 bases for V and 3 bases for J; bases not matched to a gene: 1. The CDR3 consists of 12 residues. Germline CDR1 MDHEN, CDR2 SYDVKM. CDR3: CASRGQKETQYF. CDR3 DNA: TGTGCCAGCAGGGGACAGAAAGAGACCCAGTACTTC.

The chain couples TRBV5-4 to TRBJ1-1; possible D gene TRBD1, 6 bases. Germline CDR1 and CDR2: SGHNT and YYREEE (reference sequence). CDR3 length: 15 residues. Trimming removed 4 bases from V and 2 bases from J, with 15 bases in between. The CDR3 is CASSPPRGSNTEAFF. The CDR3 DNA reads TGTGCCAGCAGCCCCCCCAGGGGAAGTAACACTGAAGCTTTCTTT.

The rearrangement uses TRBV2 and TRBJ2-7; D possibly corresponds to TRBD1 (6 bases). Trimming removed 5 bases at V and 0 bases at J, with 14 bases between. The CDR3 covers 15 residues. Germline V gene lookup returns CDR1 SNHLY and CDR2 FYNNEI. In DNA, the CDR3 is TGTGCCAGCAGTACCCGAGACAGGTCCTCCTACGAGCAGTACTTC. Its translation: CASSTRDRSSYEQYF.

CDR3 sequence reads: CASSLSVQGSQPQHF. The CDR3 DNA reads TGTGCCAGCAGCTTAAGCGTCCAGGGGTCTCAGCCCCAGCATTTT. The chain links TRBV7-8 to TRBJ1-5, with D tentatively TRBD1 (6 bases). The germline V gene has CDR1 SGHVS and CDR2 FQNEAQ. V was trimmed by 2 bases and J by 6 bases, leaving 14 bases between them. The CDR3 is made up of 15 amino acids.

V usage is TRBV7-9 and J usage is TRBJ1-1; D might be TRBD1 (5 bases). CDR1 SEHNR and CDR2 FQNEAQ come from the germline V gene (reference sequence). The CDR3 sequence is 14 residues long. The V end lost 5 bases, the J end lost 1 base, and 11 bases lay between the germline ends. CDR3 loop: CASSPPDTNTEAFF. CDR3 DNA sequence: TGTGCCAGCAGCCCCCCGGACACGAACACTGAAGCTTTCTTT.

The rearrangement joins TRBV19 to TRBJ1-5, with TRBD1 matching over 7 bases. The CDR3 totals 15 residues. The V gene's germline CDR1 is LNHDA and CDR2 SQIVND (reference sequence). V trimming: 5 bases; J trimming: 0 bases; junction bases outside the gene matches: 4. The CDR3 is CASSRDRNSNQPQHF. CDR3 coding DNA: TGTGCCAGTAGTCGGGACAGAAATAGCAATCAGCCCCAGCATTTT.

The chain is built from TRBV30 and TRBJ2-2, with D unresolved. The V end lost 4 bases, the J end lost 6 bases, and 15 bases lay between the germline ends. CDR1 is GTSNPN, CDR2 SVGIG, per germline (reference sequence). The length of the CDR3 is 14 residues. The CDR3 region has the DNA TGTGCCTGGACTTACTTGGTTGGAGCCGGGGAGCTGTTTTTT. This translates into CAWTYLVGAGELFF.

The rearrangement uses TRBV28 and TRBJ1-3; D not certain. The V gene's germline CDR1 is MDHEN and CDR2 SYDVKM. The length of the CDR3 is 14 residues. Trimming removed 2 bases at V and 4 bases at J, with 9 bases between. The CDR3 region is CASSLGGLGNTIYF. CDR3 nucleotides: TGTGCCAGCAGTTTAGGCGGGCTAGGAAACACCATATATTTT.

The rearrangement joins TRBV11-2 to TRBJ2-7, with TRBD1 as a possible D gene (6 bases). V was cut by 6 bases and J by 1 base, with 10 bases left in between. Germline V gives CDR1 SGHAT, CDR2 FQNNGV. The CDR3 loop spans 13 amino acids. CDR3 in amino acids: CASRGGHSYEQYF. CDR3 DNA sequence: TGTGCCAGCAGAGGGGGACATTCCTACGAGCAGTACTTC.

V and J are TRBV7-3 and TRBJ1-1; possible D gene TRBD1, 6 bases. This CDR3 is 15 amino acids long. Germline V lookup: CDR1 SGHTA, CDR2 FQGTGA. The V end lost 3 bases, the J end lost 4 bases, and 15 bases lay between the germline ends. CDR3 in amino acids: CASSLVGGAATEAFF. The CDR3 nucleotides read TGTGCCAGCAGCTTGGTTGGGGGGGCGGCCACTGAAGCTTTCTTT.

V gene TRBV30 combines with J gene TRBJ2-3; 9 bases agree with TRBD2. Germline trimming cut 0 bases from V and 5 bases from J; bases unmatched to any gene: 6. The CDR3 has 15 amino acids. CDR1 is GTSNPN and CDR2 is SVGIG in the germline V gene (reference sequence). This CDR3 reads CAWSVQSGGIDTQYF. DNA for the CDR3: TGTGCCTGGAGTGTGCAGAGCGGGGGGATAGATACGCAGTATTTT.

The gene calls are TRBV4-3 and TRBJ2-3; D uncertain. The CDR3 sequence is 14 residues long. V was pared by 1 base and J by 0 bases, with 5 bases between. Germline values: CDR1 LGHNA, CDR2 YSLEER. The CDR3 loop reads CASSQGQSTDTQYF. The CDR3 DNA reads TGCGCCAGCAGCCAAGGCCAGAGCACAGATACGCAGTATTTT.

V is TRBV18 and J is TRBJ1-5; 8 bases map to TRBD1. CDR1 and CDR2 (germline): KGHSH, LQKENI. The CDR3 extends over 15 amino acids. J lost 4 bases, V lost 4 bases, and 6 bases had no gene match. The CDR3 DNA sequence: TGTGCCAGCTCACTATCAGGGGGCCCGAATCAGCCCCAGCATTTT. It translates to CASSLSGGPNQPQHF. Based on the CDR3 plus reference TRBV18 and TRBJ1-5, the full variable domain is NAGVMQNPRHLVRRRGQEARLRCSPMKGHSHVYWYRQLPEEGLKFMVYLQKENIIDESGMPKERFSAEFPKEGPSILRIQQVVRGDSAAYFCASSLSGGPNQPQHFGDGTRLSIL.

V usage is TRBV6-1 and J usage is TRBJ1-2; TRBD1 aligns across 7 bases. Germline V gene data show CDR1 as MNHNS and CDR2 as SASEGT. V lost 7 bases, J lost 0 bases, and 5 bases stayed unmatched. The CDR3 is made up of 14 amino acids. The CDR3 region has the DNA TGTGCCAGCAAATGGGACAGAGCTAACTATGGCTACACCTTC. It yields the protein CASKWDRANYGYTF.

The chain has TRBV11-1 and TRBJ2-3; tentative D call: TRBD2 (5 bases). Trimming stripped 9 bases from V and 9 bases from J, with 10 bases between. Germline CDR1 reads SGHAT; CDR2 reads FQDESV (reference sequence). The CDR3 extends over 10 amino acids. CDR3 in DNA: TGTGCCAGGTTGAGCGGCACGCAGTATTTT. This translates into CARLSGTQYF.

The chain recombines TRBV28 with TRBJ1-1; no clear D gene. The V gene lost 1 base and the J gene lost 4 bases, with 10 bases spanning the gap. In germline, CDR1 is MDHEN, CDR2 SYDVKM. This CDR3 is built from 14 residues. The CDR3 DNA is TGTGCCAGCAGTTTATCTCGCGGTACCACTGAAGCTTTCTTT. It codes for CASSLSRGTTEAFF.

The chain couples TRBV10-3 to TRBJ1-6; 9 nucleotides align to TRBD1. The junction had 8 bases not matched to a gene; V was cut back by 2 bases and J by 6 bases. Germline-derived CDR1 and CDR2 are ENHRY and SYGVKD. The CDR3 sequence is 17 residues long. CDR3 residues: CAISERTGAGGNSPLHF. Written as DNA, the CDR3 is TGTGCCATCAGTGAGCGGACAGGGGCGGGTGGTAATTCACCCCTCCACTTT.